This T cell receptor beta chain was captured in a study of cytomegalovirus exposure and HLA in healthy donors. V was clipped by 2 bases and J by 5 bases; unmatched bases: 4. Germline assignment: CDR1 LGHNA and CDR2 YSLEER. CDR3 length: 15 residues. A multiplex PCR was run with 60 Vbeta primers and 13 Jbeta primers. TCRdb's copy holds only in-frame clones and misses some; the assay was immunoSEQ multiplex PCR. The sample lists approximately 100,000 clones; roughly 79% were seen once. V gene TRBV4-3 combines with J gene TRBJ2-2, with TRBD1 matching over 8 bases. Sequencing was carried out using PBMCs. The clonotype comes from a man between 60 and 70 years old in good health and CMV-seropositive. The CDR3 spells CASSQQGAGTGELFF. In DNA, the CDR3 is TGCGCCAGCAGCCAACAGGGGGCGGGAACCGGGGAGCTGTTTTTT.